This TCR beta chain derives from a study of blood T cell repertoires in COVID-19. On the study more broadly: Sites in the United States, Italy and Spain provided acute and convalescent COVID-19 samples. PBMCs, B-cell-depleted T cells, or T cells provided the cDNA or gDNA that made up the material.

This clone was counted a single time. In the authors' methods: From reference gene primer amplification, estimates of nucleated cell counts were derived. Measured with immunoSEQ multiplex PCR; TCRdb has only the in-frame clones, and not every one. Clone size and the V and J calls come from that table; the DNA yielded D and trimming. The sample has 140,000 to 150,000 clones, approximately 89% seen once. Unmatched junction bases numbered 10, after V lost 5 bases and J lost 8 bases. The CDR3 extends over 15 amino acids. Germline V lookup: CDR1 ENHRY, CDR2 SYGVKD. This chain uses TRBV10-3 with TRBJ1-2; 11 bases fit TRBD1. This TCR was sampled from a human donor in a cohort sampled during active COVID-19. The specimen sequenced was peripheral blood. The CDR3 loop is CAISPSGQGAGGYTF. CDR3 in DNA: TGTGCCATCAGTCCCTCCGGACAGGGGGCAGGCGGCTACACCTTC.